What follows are 28 T cell receptor beta chains derived from one specimen sequenced in a study of radiotherapy plus CTLA-4 blockade in lung cancer. Libraries were prepared by immunoSEQ multiplex PCR; TCRdb keeps only in-frame clonotypes and omits some of them. Counted here are tens of thousands of clones, 76% occurring once; the ten biggest clones make up approximately 12%. Sequenced material: peripheral blood, taken from a patient treated with radiotherapy plus ipilimumab. Receptors were obtained from a human donor with non-small cell lung cancer who had stable disease on radiotherapy plus ipilimumab.

This chain links TRBV6-6 with TRBJ2-1; no firm D call. Germline CDR1 is MNHNY and CDR2 is SVGAGI (reference sequence). The CDR3 loop spans 12 amino acids. Trimming shortened V by 6 bases and J by 8 bases, and 11 bases separated the two germline ends. In nucleotides, the CDR3 is TGTGCCAGCAGCATGAACGGTTATGAGCAGTTCTTC. Translated, it gives CASSMNGYEQFF.

This clone was counted many times. The CDR3 nucleotides read TGTGCCAGCAGCTTAGGTCCCTACACCACAGATACGCAGTATTTT. Protein: CASSLGPYTTDTQYF. The chain employs TRBV7-9 and TRBJ2-3; D gene uncertain. The CDR3 is 15 residues long. Trimming shortened V by 1 base and J by 2 bases, and 10 bases separated the two germline ends. The germline CDR1 and CDR2 sequences are SEHNR and FQNEAQ (reference sequence).

The rearrangement uses TRBV5-1 and TRBJ2-3; 9 bases map to TRBD1. Germline-derived CDR1 and CDR2 are SGHRS and YFSETQ. The CDR3 spans 19 residues. Trimming removed 2 bases from V and 5 bases from J; junction bases left unmatched: 18. The chain's CDR3 is CASSFPGIRQGVSRDTQYF. CDR3 coding DNA: TGCGCCAGCAGCTTCCCAGGAATCAGACAGGGGGTTAGTAGAGATACGCAGTATTTT.

The rearrangement joins TRBV7-2 to TRBJ2-5; perhaps TRBD2 as D (6 bases). Per germline, CDR1 SGHTA and CDR2 FQGNSA. V gave up 1 base and J gave up 4 bases, with 13 bases separating them. The CDR3 extends over 15 amino acids. CDR3 coding DNA: TGTGCCAGCAGCTTAGAGTCCCGGGGGAGAGAGACCCAGTACTTC. It translates to CASSLESRGRETQYF.

The DNA of the CDR3 is TGCGCCAGCAGCACCGTAGCGGACTCCTACAATGAGCAGTTCTTC. It yields the protein CASSTVADSYNEQFF. The chain joins TRBV5-1 to TRBJ2-1; the D gene is possibly TRBD2 (6 bases). V was cut by 4 bases and J by 0 bases, with 11 bases left in between. The CDR3 consists of 15 residues. Germline-derived CDR1 and CDR2 are SGHRS and YFSETQ.

This chain uses TRBV4-3 with TRBJ1-1; D not certain. The CDR3 runs 15 residues. CDR1 LGHNA and CDR2 YSLEER come from the germline V gene. The V end lost 0 bases, the J end lost 2 bases, and 10 bases lay between the germline ends. The CDR3 DNA sequence: TGCGCCAGCAGCCAAGATCGGGCGGGAAACACTGAAGCTTTCTTT. This sequence encodes CASSQDRAGNTEAFF.

The V and J genes are TRBV6-5 and TRBJ2-1; TRBD2 aligns across 9 bases. This CDR3 has 16 amino acids. J gave up 9 bases and V 3 bases, and 12 bases lay outside the gene matches. The germline gives CDR1 MNHEY, CDR2 SVGAGI. In DNA form, the CDR3 reads TGTGCCAGCAGTTATATAGCGGGGGCCCCCCTGGGTGAGCAGTTCTTC. Its protein is CASSYIAGAPLGEQFF.

This chain's CDR3 is CASSLKILAISYNEQFF. In DNA form, the CDR3 reads TGTGCCAGCAGTTTGAAAATCCTAGCGATCTCCTACAATGAGCAGTTCTTC. The J gene is TRBJ2-1, the V gene TRBV2; D is perhaps TRBD2 (6 bases). CDR1 SNHLY and CDR2 FYNNEI come from the germline V gene. Trimming shortened V by 5 bases and J by 0 bases, and 17 bases separated the two germline ends. The CDR3 is 17 residues long.

V usage is TRBV10-3 and J usage is TRBJ1-4; 10 bases are shared with TRBD1. Germline V lookup: CDR1 ENHRY, CDR2 SYGVKD. The trim removed 5 bases at V and 0 bases at J, leaving 12 bases unmatched. The CDR3 totals 19 residues. CDR3 sequence: CAISLGGQGGRATNEKLFF. The DNA for the CDR3 is TGTGCCATCAGTCTGGGCGGACAGGGGGGCCGGGCAACTAATGAAAAACTGTTTTTT.

The chain joins TRBV9 to TRBJ2-1; D remains unclear. This CDR3 contains 15 residues. CDR1 and CDR2 from the germline V gene are SGDLS and YYNGEE. V dropped 1 base and J dropped 1 base, with 9 bases sitting between them. The CDR3 is CASSVIGQSYNEQFF. The CDR3, as DNA: TGTGCCAGCAGCGTAATCGGCCAGTCCTACAATGAGCAGTTCTTC.

This clone showed up just a few times. V is TRBV6-6 and J is TRBJ1-3, with D unresolved. V was cut by 0 bases and J by 0 bases, with 9 bases left in between. CDR1 MNHNY and CDR2 SVGAGI come from the germline V gene (reference sequence). The CDR3 extends over 16 amino acids. The CDR3 coding sequence is TGTGCCAGCAGTTACTCGATAGGAGTCTCTGGAAACACCATATATTTT. Translation gives CASSYSIGVSGNTIYF.

J is TRBJ1-2 and V is TRBV5-1; tentative D call: TRBD1 (5 bases). Trimming took off 6 bases at V and 4 bases at J, with 7 bases between the two ends. Germline V gene sequence: CDR1 SGHRS, CDR2 YFSETQ. The CDR3 runs 11 residues. The CDR3, as DNA: TGCGCCAGCACCGGGACCTATGGCTACACCTTC. Translated, it gives CASTGTYGYTF. The full variable domain, in which reference TRBV5-1 and TRBJ1-2 provide the parts outside the CDR3, is KAGVTQTPRYLIKTRGQQVTLSCSPISGHRSVSWYQQTPGQGLQFLFEYFSETQRNKGNFPGRFSGRQFSNSRSEMNVSTLELGDSALYLCASTGTYGYTFGSGTRLTVV.

The rearrangement joins TRBV6-6 to TRBJ2-5, with a weak D call TRBD2 (6 bases). Germline V lookup: CDR1 MNHNY, CDR2 SVGAGI (reference sequence). Deletions cut 6 bases from V and 5 bases from J, with 13 bases between. This CDR3 region has 13 residues. The CDR3 nucleotides are TGTGCCAGCAGAGCCGGGACTCCTGAGACCCAGTACTTC. It is translated as CASRAGTPETQYF.

The V and J genes are TRBV11-2 and TRBJ2-5; 8 bases agree with TRBD2. Germline V lookup: CDR1 SGHAT, CDR2 FQNNGV. The CDR3 loop spans 16 amino acids. V lost 2 bases to trimming and J lost 4 bases; unmatched junction nucleotides: 9. The CDR3 protein is CASSLYGGGSGETQYF. The CDR3 coding sequence is TGTGCCAGCAGCTTATACGGGGGGGGCTCCGGAGAGACCCAGTACTTC.

The V call is TRBV6-6, the J call TRBJ2-7; a possible D gene is TRBD1 (5 bases). The germline V and J ends were trimmed by 5 bases and 2 bases, with 10 bases remaining between them. The CDR3 consists of 13 residues. The germline V gene has CDR1 MNHNY and CDR2 SVGAGI (reference sequence). CDR3 amino acids: CASSPDNTYEQYV. The DNA of the CDR3 is TGTGCCAGCAGTCCGGACAACACCTACGAGCAGTACGTC.

The J gene is TRBJ2-3, the V gene TRBV5-4, with 8 bases lining up with TRBD2. V was clipped by 3 bases and J by 7 bases; unmatched bases: 7. CDR1 SGHNT and CDR2 YYREEE come from the germline V gene (reference sequence). This CDR3 has 14 amino acids. CDR3 in DNA: TGTGCCAGCAGCTCTTTAGCGGGGACGCATACGCAGTATTTT. Translated, it gives CASSSLAGTHTQYF.

CDR3 in amino acids: CASRYRDRNYGYTF. The CDR3 DNA reads TGTGCCAGTAGGTACCGGGACAGGAACTATGGCTACACCTTC. This chain uses TRBV19 with TRBJ1-2; 8 positions agree with TRBD1. Trimming at V came to 6 bases and at J to 2 bases, leaving 5 bases not matched to a gene. Germline CDR1 reads LNHDA; CDR2 reads SQIVND (reference sequence). The CDR3 has 14 residues.

In its sample, this clone was seen once. The V and J genes are TRBV9 and TRBJ1-1, with D tentatively TRBD1 (6 bases). The CDR3 is made up of 15 amino acids. Germline assignment: CDR1 SGDLS and CDR2 YYNGEE. V was clipped by 3 bases and J by 4 bases, with 16 bases between them. The CDR3 sequence is CASSGRRGAATEAFF. DNA for the CDR3: TGTGCCAGCAGCGGCCGGAGGGGGGCGGCCACTGAAGCTTTCTTT.

The chain links TRBV30 to TRBJ1-3; no reliable D call. The CDR3 spans 13 residues. Germline V CDR1 and CDR2: GTSNPN, SVGIG (reference sequence). Deletions cut 2 bases from V and 4 bases from J, with 9 bases between. The CDR3 protein is CAWSQTGGNTIYF. The CDR3 DNA is TGTGCCTGGAGTCAAACTGGAGGAAACACCATATATTTT.

CDR3: CASSLDPAGTPYEQYF. The CDR3 nucleotides read TGCGCCAGCAGCTTGGATCCAGCGGGGACGCCCTACGAGCAGTACTTC. The V gene is TRBV5-1, the J gene TRBJ2-7; 7 bases match TRBD2. There are 16 residues in the CDR3. The V gene's germline CDR1 is SGHRS and CDR2 YFSETQ. V gave up 0 bases and J gave up 2 bases; unmatched junction bases: 8. Using reference TRBV5-1 and TRBJ2-7 for the parts outside the CDR3, the full variable domain is KAGVTQTPRYLIKTRGQQVTLSCSPISGHRSVSWYQQTPGQGLQFLFEYFSETQRNKGNFPGRFSGRQFSNSRSEMNVSTLELGDSALYLCASSLDPAGTPYEQYFGPGTRLTVT.

The V and J genes are TRBV20-1 and TRBJ2-5; 7 bases line up with TRBD2. Germline values: CDR1 DFQATT, CDR2 SNEGSKA (reference sequence). V lost 6 bases to trimming and J lost 5 bases; unmatched junction nucleotides: 3. The CDR3 has 11 amino acids. CDR3 amino acids: CSAGGGETQYF. The CDR3 DNA follows: TGCAGTGCCGGCGGGGGTGAGACCCAGTACTTC.

In its sample, this clone was seen a few times. This chain links TRBV5-1 with TRBJ2-7, with D hard to call. The ends were cut back, 3 bases at V and 0 bases at J, with 1 base in the middle. This CDR3 is 11 amino acids long. Germline V gene sequence: CDR1 SGHRS, CDR2 YFSETQ. CDR3 region: CASSSSYEQYF. CDR3 coding DNA: TGCGCCAGCAGCTCCTCCTACGAGCAGTACTTC.

The gene calls are TRBV9 and TRBJ2-3; no firm D call. Trimming left V 4 bases short and J 2 bases short, with 14 bases between. Germline V lookup: CDR1 SGDLS, CDR2 YYNGEE. The CDR3 contains 15 residues. This chain's CDR3 is CASSPLGGITDTQYF. The CDR3 coding sequence is TGTGCCAGCAGCCCCCTCGGCGGCATCACAGATACGCAGTATTTT.

The chain couples TRBV5-6 to TRBJ1-1, with D unclear. Trimming pared 5 bases from V and 5 bases from J, leaving 13 bases between. The CDR3 is 13 residues long. CDR1 and CDR2 (germline): SGHDT, YYEEEE. The CDR3 nucleotides are TGTGCCAGCAGGGTGAAGAGTGGGACTGAAGCTTTCTTT. Translated, it gives CASRVKSGTEAFF.

This clone was counted a single time. The rearrangement links TRBV25-1 to TRBJ1-2; D is possibly TRBD1 (6 bases). V lost 3 bases, J lost 5 bases, and 10 bases lay in between. Germline V lookup: CDR1 MGHDK, CDR2 SYGVNS. This CDR3 is 13 amino acids long. CDR3 nucleotides: TGTGCCAGCAGTGACTCAGGGGAGTATGGCTACACCTTC. This sequence encodes CASSDSGEYGYTF.

The chain links TRBV10-3 to TRBJ2-3, with D possibly matching TRBD1 (5 bases). This CDR3 spans 13 amino acids. Germline V gene data show CDR1 as ENHRY and CDR2 as SYGVKD. Trimming cost V 3 bases and J 5 bases, with 9 bases left between them. CDR3 region: CAISDRVGDTQYF. The CDR3 DNA reads TGTGCCATCAGTGACAGGGTCGGAGATACGCAGTATTTT.

The J gene is TRBJ1-3, the V gene TRBV5-6; D gene ambiguous. V was trimmed by 4 bases and J by 5 bases, leaving 10 bases between them. Germline-derived CDR1 and CDR2 are SGHDT and YYEEEE. This CDR3 contains 13 residues. The CDR3 DNA reads TGTGCCAGCAGCGGCATGGTCAGAAACACCATATATTTT. Protein sequence: CASSGMVRNTIYF. Full variable domain (missing parts from reference TRBV5-6 and TRBJ1-3): DAGVTQSPTHLIKTRGQQVTLRCSPKSGHDTVSWYQQALGQGPQFIFQYYEEEERQRGNFPDRFSGHQFPNYSSELNVNALLLGDSALYLCASSGMVRNTIYFGEGSWLTVV.

The count of this clone is one. J is TRBJ2-5 and V is TRBV7-8; possibly TRBD1 for D (6 bases). This CDR3 comprises 15 residues. Germline loops: CDR1 SGHVS, CDR2 FQNEAQ. The germline V and J ends were trimmed by 7 bases and 5 bases, with 20 bases remaining between them. The CDR3 spells CASTPPGQGLETQYF. Here the CDR3 DNA reads TGTGCCAGCACCCCCCCAGGGCAGGGGTTGGAGACCCAGTACTTC.